At least ten counts were recorded for the clone carrying this TCR beta chain. Its antigen is still unknown. This sample stems from a study of regulatory T cells in long-lasting Graves disease. This CDR3 is built from 14 residues. Trimming pared 5 bases from V and 8 bases from J, leaving 15 bases between. The time point here: newly diagnosed GD, antithyroid drugs for less than 3 months. Generation of the TCR library employed RNA extracted from PBMCs. Study-level findings and limits: Persistent disease samples used TRBV28, TRBJ1-2 and TRBJ2-5 preferentially. Graves' patients with persistent disease showed TCR diversity lower than patients newly diagnosed.

Sequencing libraries for TCR beta were prepared with iRepertoire HTBI primers and Arm-PCR of CDR3 regions. Using its own MiXCR run on the multiplex PCR reads, TCRdb lists one record per CDR3 protein. The sample yields 450,000 to 700,000 distinct CDR3 sequences, about 13% seen once. The sample also formed part of further work on T cells in Graves' hyperthyroidism and ophthalmopathy. This second study says: The blood repertoire included most of the expanded thyroid clonotypes above 0.001. It was a median about seven months before onset that the model predicted ophthalmopathy.

The material was peripheral blood mononuclear cells (PBMCs), obtained at new diagnosis, from a patient treated with antithyroid drugs. This TCR was sampled from a man younger than 40 with Graves disease. The chain joins TRBV12-3 or TRBV12-4 to TRBJ1-4; D is undetermined. CDR3 protein: CASSLRSSYEKLFF. CDR3 sequence (DNA): TGTGCCAGCAGTCTGAGAAGCTCCTACGAAAAACTGTTTTTT.